This T cell receptor (beta chain) was identified during a study of T cell clones after liver transplantation. Background on the study: A pre-transplant mixed lymphocyte reaction with TCRbeta sequencing defined graft-donor-reactive clones followed in post-transplant blood. Without induction therapy, subjects received standard immunosuppression until 12-24 months post-transplant. Timepoints were pre-transplant, pre-withdrawal, and after withdrawal was completed or failed.

As regards this clone: The antigen remains unidentified. A far larger clone is one nucleotide away, so this likely arose from a read error. Other DNA sequences within the sample encode an identical CDR3.

CDR1 is MNHNY and CDR2 is SVGAGI in the germline V gene (reference sequence). The CDR3 has 15 amino acids. Trimming left V 6 bases short and J 0 bases short, with 15 bases between. TCRdb's table, derived via immunoSEQ multiplex PCR, lists solely in-frame clones and lacks some. Counted here are under 20,000 clones, around 80% occurring once; the ten biggest clones make up approximately 35%. The study, taken as a whole, reports: Compared with third party-reactive sequences, donor-reactive ones declined more, independent of withdrawal success.

The V and J genes are TRBV6-6 and TRBJ2-7, with a weak D call TRBD2 (6 bases). Specimen: CD8+ T cells from blood, collected around 50 months after liver transplant. The TCR originated in a human patient who received a liver transplant. Part of the T cell pool may stem from the graft donor. Written as DNA, the CDR3 is TGTGCCAGCAGCCAAAAGGAGGGGATCTCCTACGAGCAGTACTTC. Translating gives CASSQKEGISYEQYF.